The T cell receptor (beta chain) under discussion was sequenced for a study of blood T cell repertoires in COVID-19. Clones were read by immunoSEQ multiplex PCR, and TCRdb kept only the in-frame ones, dropping some. The table lists 300,000 to 450,000 clones, 80% to 90% of them singletons, with 2.5% to 3.5% in the top ten. Enrolled during active infection, Seattle patients were then followed longitudinally. Specimen: peripheral blood. The clonotype comes from a woman aged 30 to 39 with COVID-19, enrolled during active disease.

The CDR3 is CASSLVRGPRDQPQHF. The CDR3 region has the DNA TGTGCCAGCAGCTTAGTAAGGGGGCCGAGGGATCAGCCCCAGCATTTT. This rearrangement joins TRBV7-9 to TRBJ1-5; 7 bases fit TRBD1. The V segment lost 1 base and the J segment 5 bases; nucleotides outside the gene matches: 8. The CDR3 contains 16 residues. Germline lookup yields CDR1 SEHNR and CDR2 FQNEAQ (reference sequence).